This is a list of T cell receptor beta chains from one sample in a study of T cell responses to AZD1222 COVID-19 vaccine. This table comes from immunoSEQ multiplex PCR, and its TCRdb copy is limited to in-frame clones, with some not included. The data show roughly 77,000 clones, with 85% to 95% seen just once and roughly 5.6% held by the top ten. Material: peripheral blood, obtained on day 0 of AZD1222 vaccination. The receptors stem from an adult in good health. CDR3s include the opening cysteine and the closing phenylalanine or tryptophan. Fields, in order: CDR3 DNA, CDR3 protein, D gene, clone size, V gene, J gene. D genes are given only for firm matches. For some rows the clone size is stated as once, few or many, or as a class when expanded; others skip it.

TGTGCCAGCAGTCCGAGGGTAGGCTACACCTTC	CASSPRVGYTF	-	-	TRBV28	TRBJ1-2
TGTGCCAGCAGCCAAGACCCGGCCCCCAATGAGCAGTTCTTC	CASSQDPAPNEQFF	-	-	TRBV3-1/TRBV3-2	TRBJ2-1
TGTGCCAGCAGCGCCTCCGGGACAGGGGGCTTCATGAACACTGAAGCTTTCTTT	CASSASGTGGFMNTEAFF	TRBD1	-	TRBV5-4	TRBJ1-1
TGTGCCAGCAGCTTACTGGGACAGAGCTCCTATAATTCACCCCTCCACTTT	CASSLLGQSSYNSPLHF	TRBD1	-	TRBV7-9	TRBJ1-6
TGTGCCAGCAGCGAAGACCGGACTAGCGGGGGGCTAGTGACCCAGTACTTC	CASSEDRTSGGLVTQYF	TRBD2	-	TRBV2	TRBJ2-5
TGTGCCAGCAGGAGAGAGTACGAGCAGTACTTC	CASRREYEQYF	-	-	TRBV28	TRBJ2-7
TGTGCCAGCAGCTTAGCCCTGAGGGCCTACGAGCAGTACTTC	CASSLALRAYEQYF	-	-	TRBV7-2	TRBJ2-7
TGTGCCATCAACAATAAGGAGACCACGAACACTGAAGCTTTCTTT	CAINNKETTNTEAFF	-	-	TRBV10-3	TRBJ1-1
TGTGCCAGCCGAACTCGGGACTACCTTATGGAGACCCAGTACTTC	CASRTRDYLMETQYF	TRBD2	-	TRBV18	TRBJ2-5
TGCGCCAGCAGCTTGGCCCTAGCGGGGGACCAAGAGACCCAGTACTTC	CASSLALAGDQETQYF	TRBD2	once	TRBV5-1	TRBJ2-5
TGTGCCAGCAGCACAGGGGGCCGTGGTCAGCCCCAGCATTTT	CASSTGGRGQPQHF	TRBD1	-	TRBV6-5	TRBJ1-5
TGTGCCAGTAGTAGTGGGACTCATCAGCCCCAGCATTTT	CASSSGTHQPQHF	-	-	TRBV19	TRBJ1-5
TGTGCCTGGAGTCCCGCCAGGGCAGACTATGGCTACACCTTC	CAWSPARADYGYTF	-	-	TRBV30	TRBJ1-2
TGTGCCACCAGCAGAGATCGCGCGGGGGGGCCGTACGAGCAGTACTTC	CATSRDRAGGPYEQYF	TRBD2	once	TRBV15	TRBJ2-7
TGTGCCAGCAGCTTGGGGGGGCTCTACGAGCAGTACTTC	CASSLGGLYEQYF	-	-	TRBV5-5	TRBJ2-7
TGCGCCAGCAGACGTTACAGGGGCCCTGGAAACACCATATATTTT	CASRRYRGPGNTIYF	TRBD1	-	TRBV5-1	TRBJ1-3
TGTGCCAGCAGTTTAAGCTATGGCTACACCTTC	CASSLSYGYTF	-	once	TRBV28	TRBJ1-2